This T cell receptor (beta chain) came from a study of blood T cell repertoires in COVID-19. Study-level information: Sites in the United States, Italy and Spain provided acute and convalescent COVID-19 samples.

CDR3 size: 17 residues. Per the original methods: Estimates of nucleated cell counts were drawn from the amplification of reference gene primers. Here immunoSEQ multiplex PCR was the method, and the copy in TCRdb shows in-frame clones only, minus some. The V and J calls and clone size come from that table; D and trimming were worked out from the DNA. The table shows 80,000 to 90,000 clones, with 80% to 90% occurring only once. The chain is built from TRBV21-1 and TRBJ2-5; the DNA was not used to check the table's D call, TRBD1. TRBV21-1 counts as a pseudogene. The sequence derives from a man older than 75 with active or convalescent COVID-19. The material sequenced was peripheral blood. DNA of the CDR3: TGTGCCAGCAGCAGATACCAGACAGCCACTATCCAAGAGACCCAGTACTTC. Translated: CASSRYQTATIQETQYF.